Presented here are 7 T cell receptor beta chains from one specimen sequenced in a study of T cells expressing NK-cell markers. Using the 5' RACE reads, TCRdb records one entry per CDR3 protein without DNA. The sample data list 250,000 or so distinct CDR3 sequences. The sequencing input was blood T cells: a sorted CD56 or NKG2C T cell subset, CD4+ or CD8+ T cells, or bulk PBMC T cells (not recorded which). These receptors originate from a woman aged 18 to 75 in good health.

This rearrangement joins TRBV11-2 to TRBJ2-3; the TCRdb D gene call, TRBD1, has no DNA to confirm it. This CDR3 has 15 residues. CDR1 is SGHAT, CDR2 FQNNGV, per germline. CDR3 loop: CASSFFDRGLDTQYF.

The chain's CDR3 is CASTQTGGYQPQHF. The chain employs TRBV27 and TRBJ1-5; TCRdb designates TRBD1, a call that cannot be tested without DNA. This CDR3 has 14 residues. The V gene's germline CDR1 is MNHEY and CDR2 SMNVEV (reference sequence).

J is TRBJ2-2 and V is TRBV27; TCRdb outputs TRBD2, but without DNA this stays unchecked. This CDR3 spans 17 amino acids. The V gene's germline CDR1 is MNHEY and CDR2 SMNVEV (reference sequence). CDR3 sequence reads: CASSLIPPGRATGELFF.

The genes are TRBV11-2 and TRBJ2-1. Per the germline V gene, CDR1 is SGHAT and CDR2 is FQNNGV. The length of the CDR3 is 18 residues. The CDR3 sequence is CASSLSSSSLSGDNEQFF.

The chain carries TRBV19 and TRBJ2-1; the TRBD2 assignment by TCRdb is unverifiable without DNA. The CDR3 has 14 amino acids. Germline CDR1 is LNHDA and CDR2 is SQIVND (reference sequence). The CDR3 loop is CASSAGLQYNEQFF.

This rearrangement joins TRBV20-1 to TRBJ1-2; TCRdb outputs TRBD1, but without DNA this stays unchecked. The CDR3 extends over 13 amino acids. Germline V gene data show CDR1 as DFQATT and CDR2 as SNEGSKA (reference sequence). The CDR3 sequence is CSASRGGTYGYTF.

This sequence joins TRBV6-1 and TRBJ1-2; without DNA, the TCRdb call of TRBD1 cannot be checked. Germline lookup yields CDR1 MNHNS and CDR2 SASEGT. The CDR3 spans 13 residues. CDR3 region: CASSAGFSYGYTF.